A selection of T cell receptor beta chains follows, all from one sample in a study of T cell repertoires in cytomegalovirus infection. These receptors lack a known antigen. TCRdb redid the calling of the reads with MiXCR, one entry per CDR3 protein. Of about 110,000 distinct CDR3 sequences in the sample, around 30% were seen once. The material sequenced was CD8+ T cells from cultured PBMCs, taken from culture after CMV antigen stimulation. These receptors were collected from a human donor in good health (CMV status not recorded). Some clones in this sample may be carry-over from other donors' samples. Both conserved end residues are part of each CDR3. The D gene is left open where the match is weak. Size is omitted from some rows. Given values are once, few, many or a class for expanded clones.

>TRBV7-2|TRBJ2-1|NA|many
CASSLALGPIDHEQFF
TGTGCCAGCAGCTTAGCTTTGGGCCCGATTGACCATGAGCAGTTCTTC
>TRBV5-3|TRBJ2-1|NA|NA
CAGGTASYNEQFF
TGTGCGGGGGGGACAGCATCCTACAATGAGCAGTTCTTC
>TRBV28|TRBJ2-7|NA|few
CASSNRESSYEQYF
TGTGCCAGCAGTAATAGGGAATCCTCCTACGAGCAGTACTTC
>TRBV19|TRBJ1-1|NA|NA
CASSISDYPTTEAFF
TGTGCCAGCAGTATATCCGACTATCCAACCACTGAAGCTTTCTTT
>TRBV27|TRBJ1-1|NA|few
CASTGTHTEAFF
TGTGCCAGCACCGGAACCCACACTGAAGCTTTCTTT
>TRBV28|TRBJ1-3|NA|few
CASSLGQDGSGNTIYF
TGTGCCAGCAGTTTAGGGCAGGACGGGTCTGGAAACACCATATATTTT
>TRBV7-2|TRBJ2-2|TRBD1|many
CASSFQDGTVYTGELFF
TGTGCCAGCAGCTTTCAGGACGGGACAGTGTACACCGGGGAGCTGTTTTTT
>TRBV5-1|TRBJ1-1|NA|NA
CASSLTPALNTEAFF
TGCGCCAGCAGCTTGACGCCGGCCTTGAACACTGAAGCTTTCTTT
>TRBV20-1|TRBJ2-7|TRBD1|few
CSAIGTESYEQYF
TGCAGTGCTATCGGGACAGAATCCTACGAGCAGTACTTC
>TRBV4-1|TRBJ2-1|TRBD2|NA
CASSPTSEGRNEQFF
TGCGCCAGCAGCCCCACTAGCGAGGGACGGAATGAGCAGTTCTTC
>TRBV15|TRBJ1-1|NA|NA
CATSSSVNTEAFF
TGTGCCACCAGCAGTTCGGTGAACACTGAAGCTTTCTTT
>TRBV7-9|TRBJ1-4|NA|NA
CASSPRGRINEKLFF
TGTGCCAGCAGCCCCAGGGGCAGGATCAATGAAAAACTGTTTTTT
>TRBV10-3|TRBJ1-1|NA|NA
CAISESTNMNTEAFF
TGTGCCATCAGTGAGTCGACAAATATGAACACTGAAGCTTTCTTT
>TRBV12-3/TRBV12-4|TRBJ2-4|TRBD1|few
CASSSQGEQGNIQYF
TGTGCCAGCAGTTCCCAGGGGGAGCAGGGGAACATTCAGTACTTC
>TRBV5-4|TRBJ2-1|NA|once
CASSSRLYNEQFF
TGTGCCAGCAGCTCCCGATTGTACAATGAGCAGTTCTTC
>TRBV5-4|TRBJ1-1|NA|NA
CASRPAGRGTEAFF
TGTGCCAGCCGGCCGGCGGGGCGGGGCACTGAAGCTTTCTTT
>TRBV27|TRBJ1-2|NA|few
CASSLVPAAPYSYGYTF
TGTGCCAGCAGTTTGGTTCCTGCAGCGCCATACTCATATGGCTACACCTTC
>TRBV7-8|TRBJ1-2|TRBD1|few
CASSPGQGYGYTF
TGTGCCAGCAGCCCCGGACAGGGCTATGGCTACACCTTC
>TRBV6-2/TRBV6-3|TRBJ1-5|NA|NA
CASTLGGGQPQHF
TGTGCCAGCACCCTTGGCGGCGGGCAGCCCCAGCATTTT
>TRBV7-2|TRBJ2-5|TRBD1|NA
CASSFGQGRQETQYF
TGTGCCAGCAGCTTTGGACAGGGTCGGCAAGAGACCCAGTACTTC
>TRBV2|TRBJ1-1|TRBD1|once
CASSGRGRGLEAFF
TGTGCCAGCAGTGGCAGGGGGCGGGGGCTTGAAGCTTTCTTT
>TRBV10-3|TRBJ2-2|NA|many
CAISEGLNTGELFF
TGTGCCATCAGTGAAGGACTCAACACCGGGGAGCTGTTTTTT
>TRBV15|TRBJ1-1|NA|NA
CATGDPGSEAFF
TGTGCTACGGGGGACCCGGGATCTGAAGCTTTCTTT
>TRBV24-1|TRBJ2-1|TRBD1|NA
CATSGPGQSSYNEQFF
TGTGCCACCAGTGGGCCGGGACAGAGCTCCTACAATGAGCAGTTCTTC
>TRBV7-2|TRBJ2-7|NA|many
CASSLGLRLDEQYF
TGTGCCAGCAGCTTAGGGCTACGGCTCGACGAGCAGTACTTC
>TRBV2|TRBJ1-2|NA|NA
CASSEEVYGYTF
TGTGCCAGCAGTGAAGAGGTCTATGGCTACACCTTC
>TRBV20-1|TRBJ2-1|TRBD1|many
CSARDRGSYNEQFF
TGCAGTGCTCGAGACAGGGGTTCCTACAATGAGCAGTTCTTC
>TRBV6-2/TRBV6-3|TRBJ1-1|TRBD1|NA
CASRLIQGATEAFF
TGTGCCAGCAGACTAATACAGGGGGCCACTGAAGCTTTCTTT
>TRBV7-6|TRBJ1-2|TRBD1|few
CASSTGVGYGYTF
TGTGCCAGCAGTACAGGGGTCGGCTATGGCTACACCTTC
>TRBV29-1|TRBJ2-3|NA|once
CSVETRGMGPSTDTQYF
TGCAGCGTTGAAACACGGGGGATGGGGCCCAGCACAGATACGCAGTATTTT
>TRBV25-1|TRBJ1-3|NA|few
CASGLGNTIYF
TGTGCCAGCGGACTTGGAAACACCATATATTTT
>TRBV19|TRBJ2-1|TRBD1|NA
CASTAGTGLYNEQFF
TGTGCCAGTACCGCCGGGACAGGGTTATACAATGAGCAGTTCTTC
>TRBV6-6|TRBJ2-3|NA|NA
CASSYSTLRTDTQYF
TGTGCCAGCAGTTACTCGACACTCCGCACAGATACGCAGTATTTT
>TRBV7-9|TRBJ2-1|NA|NA
CASSLAAGPFYEQFF
TGTGCCAGCAGCTTAGCGGCAGGCCCATTTTATGAGCAGTTCTTC
>TRBV7-4|TRBJ2-1|NA|once
CASSLGRDNEQFF
TGTGCCAGCAGCTTAGGCAGGGACAATGAGCAGTTCTTC
>TRBV12-3/TRBV12-4|TRBJ2-1|NA|NA
CASSLSPGRPGARLHNEQFF
TGTGCCAGCAGTTTAAGCCCGGGAAGGCCCGGGGCTAGGTTGCACAATGAGCAGTTCTTC